The sequence of this T cell receptor beta chain was determined in a study of CD8 T cells in Susac syndrome. Study-level background: Patients with Susac syndrome were therapy-naive, on corticosteroids, or on intravenous immunoglobulin alone at blood draw.

Study results and caveats: The authors found no clonal expansion in Susac syndrome CD4+ T cell repertoires.

Germline lookup yields CDR1 ENHRY and CDR2 SYGVKD. V lost 7 bases to trimming and J lost 0 bases, with 18 bases between them. The CDR3 is made up of 17 amino acids. cDNA came from around 0.5 to 1 ug RNA primed by random hexamers. It was immunoSEQ multiplex PCR that amplified TCR beta CDR3 across 54 Vbeta and 13 Jbeta. TCRdb re-analysed the immunoSEQ multiplex PCR reads in MiXCR, keeping a single row per CDR3 protein. The sample carries some 240,000 distinct CDR3 sequences, 96% recorded once. A word on this clonotype: What it binds is not known.

Sequencing input: CD4+ T cells from PBMCs. V is TRBV10-3 and J is TRBJ2-2; D may match TRBD1 or TRBD2 (6 bases each). The TCR was taken from a human donor with Susac syndrome. The CDR3: CAIKPLGGTSNTGELFF. In DNA form, the CDR3 reads TGTGCCATCAAGCCACTCGGGGGCACTTCGAACACCGGGGAGCTGTTTTTT.